Listed here are 9 T cell receptor beta chains from one sample, sequenced in a study of response to subunit inactivated influenza vaccine. One entry per CDR3 protein results from TCRdb running MiXCR on the RT-PCR reads. In the table there are hundreds of thousands of distinct CDR3 sequences, around 13% of which are singletons. Specimen: PBMCs from blood, collected around two weeks before vaccination. These receptors all stem from a man aged 50-60 years who received an inactivated influenza vaccine.

J is TRBJ2-1 and V is TRBV6-2 or TRBV6-3; tentative D call: TRBD2 (5 bases). Germline loops: CDR1 MNHEY, CDR2 SVGEGT. V shed 3 bases and J shed 2 bases, with 8 bases lying between them. This CDR3 spans 14 amino acids. The CDR3 nucleotides are TGTGCCAGCAGTTATAGAGCGGCCTACAATGAGCAGTTCTTC. Its translation: CASSYRAAYNEQFF.

The chain uses TRBV7-3 and TRBJ1-1; D call uncertain. Between the trimmed V and J ends, which lost 0 bases and 0 bases, there was a span of 5 bases. Germline V gene lookup returns CDR1 SGHTA and CDR2 FQGTGA. The CDR3 consists of 14 residues. CDR3 protein: CASSLTQLNTEAFF. The CDR3 coding sequence is TGTGCCAGCAGCTTAACACAGTTGAACACTGAAGCTTTCTTT.

This clonotype has just a few counts. The V gene is TRBV7-8, the J gene TRBJ2-1, with TRBD2 matching 8 bases. Trimming at V came to 6 bases and at J to 8 bases, leaving 9 bases not matched to a gene. CDR3 length equals 14 residues. Germline values: CDR1 SGHVS, CDR2 FQNEAQ. The CDR3 region has the DNA TGTGCCAGCAGAGTGGTAGCGGGAAGCCATGAGCAGTTCTTC. Residues: CASRVVAGSHEQFF.

This clonotype was detected ten times or more. This chain uses TRBV12-3 or TRBV12-4 with TRBJ1-5, with 9 positions matching TRBD1. The CDR3 extends over 15 amino acids. J gave up 2 bases and V 6 bases, and 5 bases lay outside the gene matches. As DNA, the CDR3 is TGTGCCAGCAGCCGGACAGGGGCTCGCAATCAGCCCCAGCATTTT. Its translation: CASSRTGARNQPQHF.

The V gene is TRBV11-3, the J gene TRBJ1-1; no firm D call. V was pared by 0 bases and J by 7 bases, with 9 bases between. Germline CDR1 and CDR2: SGHNT and YENEEA. This CDR3 has 13 amino acids. The CDR3 DNA reads as TGTGCCAGCAGCTTAGATGGTGCGGGTGAAGCTTTCTTT. Translation: CASSLDGAGEAFF.

This clonotype was picked up a small number of times. The V gene is TRBV12-3 or TRBV12-4, the J gene TRBJ1-6, with unresolved D. The CDR3 totals 15 residues. V lost 5 bases and J 6 bases, leaving 14 bases between the germline ends. The CDR3 spells CASSQAITFNSPLHF. The CDR3 DNA reads TGTGCCAGCAGTCAGGCTATAACATTTAATTCACCCCTCCACTTT.

This clonotype was found a few times. A much larger clone lies a single base off, so this may be a read error. The genes are TRBV7-3 and TRBJ1-1; D call uncertain. This CDR3 contains 11 residues. The V gene lost 6 bases and the J gene lost 2 bases, with 4 bases spanning the gap. Germline CDR1 is SGHTA and CDR2 is FQGTGA. The CDR3 region has the DNA TGTGCCAGCAGGATCAACACTGAAGCTTTCTTT. Translated: CASRINTEAFF.

The chain joins TRBV20-1 to TRBJ2-2; D may be TRBD1 (5 bases). There are 15 residues in the CDR3. Trimming shortened V by 5 bases and J by 1 base, and 14 bases separated the two germline ends. The V gene's germline CDR1 is DFQATT and CDR2 SNEGSKA (reference sequence). CDR3 bases: TGCAGTGCTTTCGACAGTCGCCGGAACACCGGGGAGCTGTTTTTT. Protein sequence: CSAFDSRRNTGELFF.

The sample holds a few counts of this clonotype. The rearrangement joins TRBV5-4 to TRBJ1-1; 7 nucleotides line up with TRBD1. J gave up 1 base and V 7 bases, and 10 bases lay outside the gene matches. In germline, CDR1 is SGHNT, CDR2 YYREEE (reference sequence). The CDR3 has 15 amino acids. In DNA form, the CDR3 reads TGTGCCAGCCGCCCCGGGGACAGCCCGAACACTGAAGCTTTCTTT. Its translation: CASRPGDSPNTEAFF.